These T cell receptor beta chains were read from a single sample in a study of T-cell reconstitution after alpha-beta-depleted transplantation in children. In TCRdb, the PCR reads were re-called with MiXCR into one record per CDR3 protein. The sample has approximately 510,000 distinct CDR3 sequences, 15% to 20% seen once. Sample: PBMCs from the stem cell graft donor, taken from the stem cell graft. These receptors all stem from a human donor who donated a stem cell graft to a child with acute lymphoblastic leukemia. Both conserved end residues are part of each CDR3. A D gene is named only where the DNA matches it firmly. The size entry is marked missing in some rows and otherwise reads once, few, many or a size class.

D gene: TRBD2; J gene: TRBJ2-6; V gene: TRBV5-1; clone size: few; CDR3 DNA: TGCGCCAGCAGCTCAGAAGTCATTGGACTAGCGGGAGTTGTTGGGGCCAACGTCCTGACTTTC; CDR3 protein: CASSSEVIGLAGVVGANVLTF
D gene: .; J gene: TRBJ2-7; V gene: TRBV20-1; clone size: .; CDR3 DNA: TGCAGTGCTAGAAAACCCGACAGCCTCCACGAGCAGTACTTC; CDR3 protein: CSARKPDSLHEQYF
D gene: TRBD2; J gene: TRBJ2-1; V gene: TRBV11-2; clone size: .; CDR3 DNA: TGTGCCAGCAGAAACGTACTAGCGGGAGACCCGACCGAGAATGAGCAGTTCTTC; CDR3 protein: CASRNVLAGDPTENEQFF
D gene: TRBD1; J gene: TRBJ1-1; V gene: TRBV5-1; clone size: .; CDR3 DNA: TGCGCCAGCGGAACCGGGACAGGGATAACTGAAGCTTTCTTT; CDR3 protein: CASGTGTGITEAFF
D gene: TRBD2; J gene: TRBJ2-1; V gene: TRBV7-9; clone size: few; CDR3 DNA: TGTGCCAGCAGCCCTTGGACTAGCGGGAGAACCTACAATGAGCAGTTCTTC; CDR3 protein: CASSPWTSGRTYNEQFF
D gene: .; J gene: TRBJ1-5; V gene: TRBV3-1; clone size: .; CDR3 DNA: TGTGCCAGCAGCCAAGATCCATCGTTGAATCAGCCCCAGCATTTT; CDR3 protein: CASSQDPSLNQPQHF
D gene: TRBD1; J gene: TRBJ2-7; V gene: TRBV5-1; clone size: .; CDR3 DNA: TGCGCCAGCAGCGGCCGGACAGGCCCGGCCTACGAGCAGTACTTC; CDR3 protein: CASSGRTGPAYEQYF
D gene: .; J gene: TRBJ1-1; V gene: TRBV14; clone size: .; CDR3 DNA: TGTGCCAGCAGAGACGGGGGGGACACTGAAGCTTTCTTT; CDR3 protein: CASRDGGDTEAFF
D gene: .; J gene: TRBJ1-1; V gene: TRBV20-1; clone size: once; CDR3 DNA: TGCAGTGCTCCGGTCGGGGGGCGCACTGAAGCTTTCTTT; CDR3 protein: CSAPVGGRTEAFF
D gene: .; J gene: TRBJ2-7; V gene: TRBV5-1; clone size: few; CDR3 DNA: TGCGCCAGCAGCGGGAGGTCCGGCTACGAGCAGTACTTC; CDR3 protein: CASSGRSGYEQYF